This TCR beta chain was profiled in a study of radiotherapy plus CTLA-4 blockade in lung cancer. Background on the study: Objective responses were documented in around a sixth of patients, with disease control in approximately 32%.

Those patients who had chemo-refractory metastatic non-small-cell lung cancer were given focal radiation along with CTLA-4 blockade through ipilimumab. Some clones are missing from TCRdb's copy, which holds only in-frame ones; the method was immunoSEQ multiplex PCR. Here the sample spans some 98,000 clones, 82% being singletons. The CDR3 consists of 16 residues. The V and J ends lost 5 bases and 1 base, in that order; junction bases with no gene match: 8. Germline CDR1 reads SNHLY; CDR2 reads FYNNEI. The sequences come from peripheral blood, collected from a patient treated with radiotherapy plus ipilimumab. The TCR originated in a human donor with non-small cell lung cancer who had a partial response to radiotherapy plus ipilimumab. The chain carries TRBV2 and TRBJ1-1, with 9 bases that match TRBD1. This CDR3 reads CASSPGQGQGNTEAFF. CDR3 DNA: TGTGCCAGCAGTCCCGGCCAGGGACAGGGGAACACTGAAGCTTTCTTT.